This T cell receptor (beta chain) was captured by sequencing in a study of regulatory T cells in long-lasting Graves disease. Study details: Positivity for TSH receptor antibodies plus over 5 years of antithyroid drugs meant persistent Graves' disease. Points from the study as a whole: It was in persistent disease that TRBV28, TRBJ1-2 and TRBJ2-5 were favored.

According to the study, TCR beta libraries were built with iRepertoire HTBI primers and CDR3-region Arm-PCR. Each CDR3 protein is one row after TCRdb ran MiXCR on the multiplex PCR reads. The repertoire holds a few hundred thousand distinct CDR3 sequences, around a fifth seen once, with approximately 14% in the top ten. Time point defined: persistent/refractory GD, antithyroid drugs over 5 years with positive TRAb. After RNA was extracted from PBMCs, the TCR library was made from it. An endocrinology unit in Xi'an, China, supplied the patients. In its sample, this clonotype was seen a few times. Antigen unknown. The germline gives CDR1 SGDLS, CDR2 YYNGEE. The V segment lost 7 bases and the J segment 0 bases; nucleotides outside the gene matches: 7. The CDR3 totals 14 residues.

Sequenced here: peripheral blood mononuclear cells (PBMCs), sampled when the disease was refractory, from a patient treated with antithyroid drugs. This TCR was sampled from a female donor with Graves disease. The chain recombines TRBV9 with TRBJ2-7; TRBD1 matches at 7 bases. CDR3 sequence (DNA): TGTGCCAGCGCCTCTGGACAGGCCTCCTACGAGCAGTACTTC. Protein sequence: CASASGQASYEQYF.